This entry lists 14 T cell receptor beta chains sequenced from one sample in a study of CD8+ T cells in alopecia areata listed by TCRdb under 2018. The time point label for this specimen denotes: baseline before oral tofacitinib. Preparation of the library involved the immunoSEQ multiplex PCR assay. RNA was extracted from all samples and reverse transcribed into cDNA, which served as template for TCR sequencing. TCRdb carries this immuneACCESS record with in-frame sequences only. Its versions omit some clonotypes, under half of them owing to an unresolved V gene in the studies checked, with the rest unexplained. Here the sample has some 170,000 clones; 59% occur a single time. The leading ten clones occupy approximately 15% of the sample. The sequencing used CD4+ T cells sorted from blood, collected at week 0. The source of these receptors is a human donor with alopecia areata.

Written as DNA, the CDR3 is TGCAGCGTTGAAGGACATTCGGGGGAGACCCAGTACTTC. It yields the protein CSVEGHSGETQYF. This sequence joins TRBV29-1 and TRBJ2-5; TRBD2 is a possible D gene (5 bases). CDR3 length: 13 residues. Trimming removed 1 base from V and 5 bases from J, with 11 bases in between. CDR1 SQVTM and CDR2 ANQGSEA come from the germline V gene. Together with reference TRBV29-1 and TRBJ2-5, the CDR3 gives the full variable domain: SAVISQKPSRDICQRGTSLTIQCQVDSQVTMMFWYRQQPGQSLTLIATANQGSEATYESGFVIDKFPISRPNLTFSTLTVSNMSPEDSSIYLCSVEGHSGETQYFGPGTRLLVL.

The count of this clone is one. The chain has TRBV6-1 and TRBJ2-5; 11 bases map to TRBD2. Germline-derived CDR1 and CDR2 are MNHNS and SASEGT. The CDR3 runs to 13 residues. Losses at the gene ends were 4 bases for V and 5 bases for J; bases not matched to a gene: 0. The CDR3 bases are TGTGCCAGCAGTGCTAGCGGGAGGGAGACCCAGTACTTC. Amino acids: CASSASGRETQYF.

This clone came up a few times. This chain uses TRBV27 with TRBJ2-2; D may be TRBD2 (6 bases). The ends were cut back, 10 bases at V and 1 base at J, with 10 bases in the middle. Germline-derived CDR1 and CDR2 are MNHEY and SMNVEV (reference sequence). This CDR3 has 13 amino acids. In nucleotides, the CDR3 is TGTGCCATCGGGGGAGGGAACACCGGGGAGCTGTTTTTT. Translated, it gives CAIGGGNTGELFF.

In this sample, this clone turned up once. The V and J genes are TRBV5-1 and TRBJ2-5; no clear D gene. V gave up 4 bases and J gave up 7 bases, with 20 bases separating them. There are 15 residues in the CDR3. The germline V gene encodes CDR1 SGHRS and CDR2 YFSETQ. Here the CDR3 DNA reads TGCGCCAGCAGCCCTGGTGGGTCCGGGTTTGTGACCCAGTACTTC. Its translation: CASSPGGSGFVTQYF.

The genes are TRBV7-3 and TRBJ2-1; D is ambiguous. V dropped 6 bases and J dropped 0 bases, with 12 bases sitting between them. Germline V gene sequence: CDR1 SGHTA, CDR2 FQGTGA. The CDR3 length is 15 residues. The CDR3 loop is CASSPQLSSYNEQFF. The CDR3 region has the DNA TGTGCCAGCAGTCCACAGCTGAGCTCCTACAATGAGCAGTTCTTC.

A few counts support this clone. The J gene is TRBJ1-1, the V gene TRBV20-1; no firm D call. Trimming stripped 3 bases from V and 11 bases from J, with 13 bases between. Germline CDR1 DFQATT, CDR2 SNEGSKA (reference sequence). This CDR3 spans 11 amino acids. CDR3 region: CSARNWPEAFF. Written as DNA, the CDR3 is TGCAGTGCTAGGAATTGGCCCGAGGCTTTCTTT.

This chain links TRBV29-1 with TRBJ1-1, with TRBD1 matching 11 bases. CDR1 is SQVTM, CDR2 ANQGSEA, per germline. CDR3 length: 14 amino acids. After removal of 4 bases from V and 4 bases from J, the junction contained 5 bases not matched to a gene. The CDR3 loop is CSVGFGQGATEAFF. CDR3 DNA: TGCAGCGTTGGTTTTGGACAGGGGGCCACTGAAGCTTTCTTT.

The chain uses TRBV4-2 and TRBJ2-5; 8 bases agree with TRBD2. Germline lookup yields CDR1 LGHNA and CDR2 YNFKEQ. The CDR3 is 16 amino acids. With 5 bases clipped from V and 1 base from J, the junction kept 9 bases outside the gene matches. CDR3 in amino acids: CASSARAGGSQETQYF. CDR3 coding DNA: TGTGCCAGCAGCGCGAGGGCGGGGGGATCCCAAGAGACCCAGTACTTC.

The chain carries TRBV5-1 and TRBJ2-7; 8 bases fit TRBD1. The CDR3 consists of 14 residues. Germline V gene data show CDR1 as SGHRS and CDR2 as YFSETQ. V shed 4 bases and J 5 bases; nucleotides not matched to a gene: 8. CDR3 sequence reads: CASSPETGADEQYF. The DNA of the CDR3 is TGCGCCAGCAGCCCAGAGACAGGGGCGGACGAGCAGTACTTC. Full variable domain (rest looked up from reference TRBV5-1 and TRBJ2-7): KAGVTQTPRYLIKTRGQQVTLSCSPISGHRSVSWYQQTPGQGLQFLFEYFSETQRNKGNFPGRFSGRQFSNSRSEMNVSTLELGDSALYLCASSPETGADEQYFGPGTRLTVT.

The chain employs TRBV7-8 and TRBJ2-3; 13 bases fit TRBD2. V shed 4 bases and J 5 bases; nucleotides not matched to a gene: 9. This CDR3 comprises 17 residues. The germline V gene has CDR1 SGHVS and CDR2 FQNEAQ. The CDR3 DNA reads TGTGCCAGCAGCTCCCCTGAGACTAGCGGGGGGAGAGATACGCAGTATTTT. Its protein product is CASSSPETSGGRDTQYF.

V is TRBV19 and J is TRBJ1-1; a weak D match, TRBD1 (5 bases). The CDR3 is 13 residues long. Germline V gives CDR1 LNHDA, CDR2 SQIVND (reference sequence). Trimming shortened V by 5 bases and J by 0 bases, and 7 bases separated the two germline ends. The CDR3 bases are TGTGCCAGTAGTTGGGGCATGAACACTGAAGCTTTCTTT. The encoded protein is CASSWGMNTEAFF.

The gene calls are TRBV4-1 and TRBJ2-5; the D is unclear. This CDR3 is 14 amino acids long. Germline V lookup: CDR1 MGHRA, CDR2 YSYEKL. The ends were cut back, 4 bases at V and 5 bases at J, with 14 bases in the middle. CDR3 amino acids: CASSPSGIRETQYF. As DNA, the CDR3 is TGCGCCAGCAGCCCCTCCGGAATTCGGGAGACCCAGTACTTC.

This chain connects TRBV30 to TRBJ1-2; D perhaps matches TRBD1 (6 bases). In germline, CDR1 is GTSNPN, CDR2 SVGIG (reference sequence). V gave up 8 bases and J gave up 4 bases, with 17 bases separating them. The CDR3 runs to 13 residues. The CDR3 spells CAGNRDMPYGYTF. DNA of the CDR3: TGTGCCGGGAACCGGGACATGCCCTATGGCTACACCTTC.

This clone has only a few counts. The chain employs TRBV30 and TRBJ1-2; possible D gene TRBD1, 5 bases. The CDR3 is made up of 14 amino acids. V shed 0 bases and J shed 5 bases, with 13 bases lying between them. CDR1 is GTSNPN, CDR2 SVGIG, per germline (reference sequence). The CDR3: CAWSVLRGVYGYTF. Written as DNA, the CDR3 is TGTGCCTGGAGTGTACTTAGGGGAGTTTATGGCTACACCTTC. The full variable domain, with the rest looked up from reference TRBV30 and TRBJ1-2, is SQTIHQWPATLVQPVGSPLSLECTVEGTSNPNLYWYRQAAGRGLQLLFYSVGIGQISSEVPQNLSASRPQDRQFILSSKKLLLSDSGFYLCAWSVLRGVYGYTFGSGTRLTVV.